This paragraph covers one T cell receptor beta chain sequence. Its antigen remains unknown. The sample is drawn from a study of shared clonotypes between healthy human individuals. The study's findings and limits: Exclusively blood specimens were collected; tissue repertoires likely differ. Rarefaction exposed incomplete sorted-subset sequencing despite large depth.

Naive-designated CD8 cells lacked CD45RO, were positively enriched for CCR7, and omitted terminally differentiated effector memory CD45RA+ cells. Sequencing was performed with immunoSEQ multiplex PCR; in TCRdb, only in-frame clones are kept and a portion is missing. This table holds about 2 million clones, about 95% found once. Germline V gene data show CDR1 as SGHNT and CDR2 as YENEEA. Between the trimmed V and J ends, which lost 4 bases and 8 bases, there was a span of 24 bases. This CDR3 spans 18 amino acids. The chain links TRBV11-3 to TRBJ1-6, with no clear D. This clonotype originated in a man younger than 30 in good health. The material sequenced was naive CD8+ T cells sorted from blood. CDR3 sequence (DNA): TGTGCCAGCAGCTCATCCTTGGTGAGTACACGGCCGGATTCACCCCTCCACTTT. Translating gives CASSSSLVSTRPDSPLHF.